These 4 T cell receptor beta chains were all obtained from the same sample, sequenced in a study of neurological immune-mediated disorders. TCRdb recomputed calls from the 5' RACE reads with MiXCR, one row per CDR3 protein. Of 57,000 or so distinct CDR3 sequences listed, 9.5% to 12% were seen once; the top ten hold 1.5% to 2%. The sequenced material came from PBMCs. The receptors come from a man aged 60 to 69 in good health.

This clonotype was counted at least ten times. The chain has TRBV6-6 and TRBJ2-5, with D possibly matching TRBD2 (6 bases). V gave up 6 bases and J gave up 2 bases, with 13 bases separating them. The CDR3 spans 14 residues. Per the germline V gene, CDR1 is MNHNY and CDR2 is SVGAGI (reference sequence). The CDR3 here is CASRDRAGQETQYF. The CDR3 DNA reads as TGTGCCAGCAGGGATCGGGCGGGGCAAGAGACCCAGTACTTC.

In its sample, this clonotype was seen many times. The chain combines TRBV2 with TRBJ2-7; TRBD2 is a possible D gene (7 bases). The CDR3 runs 14 residues. Germline CDR1 and CDR2: SNHLY and FYNNEI. Trimming took 4 bases from V and 1 from J, leaving 11 bases between them. CDR3 residues: CASSAEGGSYEQYF. The CDR3, as DNA: TGTGCCAGCAGTGCCGAGGGGGGGTCCTACGAGCAGTACTTC. Drawing the rest from reference TRBV2 and TRBJ2-7, the complete variable domain is EPEVTQTPSHQVTQMGQEVILRCVPISNHLYFYWYRQILGQKVEFLVSFYNNEISEKSEIFDDQFSVERPDGSNFTLKIRSTKLEDSAMYFCASSAEGGSYEQYFGPGTRLTVT.

This clonotype was recorded many times. The rearrangement uses TRBV14 and TRBJ2-1; D is unresolved. The CDR3 has 14 amino acids. Germline V gene sequence: CDR1 SGHDN, CDR2 FVKESK. With 0 bases removed from V and 0 bases from J, the gap between germline ends came to 3 bases. DNA for the CDR3: TGTGCCAGCAGCCAAGATACCTCCTACAATGAGCAGTTCTTC. Protein sequence: CASSQDTSYNEQFF.

This clonotype was observed many times. The chain recombines TRBV7-3 with TRBJ2-5; 10 positions match TRBD2. J gave up 5 bases and V 4 bases, and 10 bases lay outside the gene matches. Germline CDR1 SGHTA, CDR2 FQGTGA. CDR3 length equals 16 residues. The CDR3 loop reads CASSSGGAGGRETQYF. CDR3 in DNA: TGTGCCAGCAGCTCCGGAGGAGCGGGGGGGCGGGAGACCCAGTACTTC.